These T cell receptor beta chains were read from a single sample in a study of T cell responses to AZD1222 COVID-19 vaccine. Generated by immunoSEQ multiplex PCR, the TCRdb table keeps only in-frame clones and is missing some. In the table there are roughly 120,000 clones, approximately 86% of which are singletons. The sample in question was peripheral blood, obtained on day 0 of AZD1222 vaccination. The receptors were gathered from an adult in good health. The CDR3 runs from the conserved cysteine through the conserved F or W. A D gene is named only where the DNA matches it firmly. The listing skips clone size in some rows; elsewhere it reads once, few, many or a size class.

TGTGCCAGCAGCTCAGAGGGTATTCAGCCCCAGCATTTT	CASSSEGIQPQHF	-	TRBV7-2	-	TRBJ1-5
TGTGCCAGCAGTGCCTACAGGGGGCGCGGGCAGTACTTC	CASSAYRGRGQYF	-	TRBV28	TRBD1	TRBJ2-7
TGTGCCAGCAGCTTAGCGCCTGTGAACACTGAAGCTTTCTTT	CASSLAPVNTEAFF	-	TRBV7-8	-	TRBJ1-1
TGTGCCAGCAGCCGAAGCAATCAGCCCCAGCATTTT	CASSRSNQPQHF	few	TRBV2	-	TRBJ1-5
TGTGCCAGCTCACCACGCCTGCCCGGTGACACTGAAGCTTTCTTT	CASSPRLPGDTEAFF	once	TRBV18	-	TRBJ1-1
TGTGCCAGCAGCCAGGGGGGCCTCCGAACCTCTGGAAACACCATATATTTT	CASSQGGLRTSGNTIYF	-	TRBV28	TRBD1	TRBJ1-3
TGTGCCAGCAGCTCCTCTAGCGGGGGGCGGGAGACCCAGTACTTC	CASSSSSGGRETQYF	-	TRBV5-6	TRBD2	TRBJ2-5
TGTGCCAGCAGCTTTTCTGGGCAGAGCAATCAGCCCCAGCATTTT	CASSFSGQSNQPQHF	once	TRBV7-8	-	TRBJ1-5
TGCGCCAGCAGCCAAGGGGACAGGGTTGAAAATCAGCCCCAGCATTTT	CASSQGDRVENQPQHF	-	TRBV4-1	TRBD1	TRBJ1-5
TGTGCCAGCAGTTATACAACTAATGAAAAACTGTTTTTT	CASSYTTNEKLFF	-	TRBV27	-	TRBJ1-4
TGTGCCATCAGTCGAGGGACAGGGAGCACTGAAGCTTTCTTT	CAISRGTGSTEAFF	-	TRBV10-3	TRBD1	TRBJ1-1
TGTGCCAGCAGCTCCCAGGGACGGACTGAAGCTTTCTTT	CASSSQGRTEAFF	-	TRBV7-9	-	TRBJ1-1
TGTGCCAGCAGCCCAGGTGGACAGGGCACCCAAGAGACCCAGTACTTC	CASSPGGQGTQETQYF	-	TRBV11-3	TRBD1	TRBJ2-5
TGTGCCAGCAGGGGGGATAGCAATCAGCCCCAGCATTTT	CASRGDSNQPQHF	-	TRBV12-3/TRBV12-4	-	TRBJ1-5
TGTGCCAGCAGTGAATTTACAGGGGGCGCGGATGAGCAGTTCTTC	CASSEFTGGADEQFF	-	TRBV6-1	TRBD1	TRBJ2-1
TGTGCCAGCAGCCAAGAAAGCTCGCCTCGCACAGATACGCAGTATTTT	CASSQESSPRTDTQYF	-	TRBV4-2	-	TRBJ2-3
TGTGCCAGCAGCTTGAATCCAGGGTCGGACACTGAAGCTTTCTTT	CASSLNPGSDTEAFF	-	TRBV5-8	-	TRBJ1-1
TGCAGTGCTAGTGGGGGGGGCCGCACAGATACGCAGTATTTT	CSASGGGRTDTQYF	-	TRBV20-1	-	TRBJ2-3
TGTGCCAGCAGTTTATTGGCAGCAAGAAACACCATATATTTT	CASSLLAARNTIYF	-	TRBV28	-	TRBJ1-3
TGTGCCAGCAGCTTTGGGGGGGCCCGACGAAATACGCAGTATTTT	CASSFGGARRNTQYF	-	TRBV7-2	-	TRBJ2-3
TGTGCCAGCAGTGGGGCAGGTAGAAGGGATCAGCCCCAGCATTTT	CASSGAGRRDQPQHF	-	TRBV2	-	TRBJ1-5
TGTGCCAGCTCTATTGACAATGAGCAGTTCTTC	CASSIDNEQFF	-	TRBV18	-	TRBJ2-1
TGCGCCAGCAGCCAAGCTGAGAACAGGGTGGATGGCTACACCTTC	CASSQAENRVDGYTF	-	TRBV4-1	-	TRBJ1-2
TGTGCTAGTGGTTTGGTACCCCACGAGCAGTACTTC	CASGLVPHEQYF	-	TRBV12-5	-	TRBJ2-7
TGTGCCACCGCCCCCAGGGGCGGAGGAAACACCATATATTTT	CATAPRGGGNTIYF	-	TRBV15	-	TRBJ1-3
TGTGCCAGCAGCTTAGATTGGGGTTCACCCCTCCACTTT	CASSLDWGSPLHF	-	TRBV7-9	-	TRBJ1-6
TGTGCCAGCAGTGACGTAGGAGCTAGCACAGATACGCAGTATTTT	CASSDVGASTDTQYF	once	TRBV6-4	-	TRBJ2-3
TGTGCCAGCAGCGGGACCGGGACAGGGAGATACACTGAAGCTTTCTTT	CASSGTGTGRYTEAFF	-	TRBV5-4	TRBD1	TRBJ1-1
TGTGCCAGCAGCCAAGATCGTGGCGAGCAGTACTTC	CASSQDRGEQYF	-	TRBV4-2	-	TRBJ2-7
TGTGCCAGCAGTCGTACAGGGGGCTACGAGCAGTACTTC	CASSRTGGYEQYF	-	TRBV3-1/TRBV3-2	TRBD1	TRBJ2-7
TGTGCCAGCAGTACCACTAGCGGGGGATACGAGCAGTACTTC	CASSTTSGGYEQYF	-	TRBV6-5	TRBD2	TRBJ2-7
TGTGCCAGCAGCTCCGTCCGGGAGACCCAGTACTTC	CASSSVRETQYF	-	TRBV11-2	-	TRBJ2-5
TGCAGCGTTGTGCGGGGGACGAACGAGCAGTACTTC	CSVVRGTNEQYF	once	TRBV29-1	TRBD2	TRBJ2-7
TGCAGTGCTAGTCGTAGGGACAATCATGGCTACACCTTC	CSASRRDNHGYTF	-	TRBV20-1	-	TRBJ1-2
TGCGCCAGCAGCCAAGCAGACAGGGACGATCAGCCCCAGCATTTT	CASSQADRDDQPQHF	-	TRBV4-3	TRBD1	TRBJ1-5
TGTGCCTGGACCCCCAATGCTAACTATGGCTACACCTTC	CAWTPNANYGYTF	-	TRBV30	-	TRBJ1-2
TGTGCCTGGAGTGTCGGGCTAGTTAAAGAGACCCAGTACTTC	CAWSVGLVKETQYF	few	TRBV30	-	TRBJ2-5
TGTGCCAGCGGACGGGGTGGACAGGGGGCCTACGAGCAGTACTTC	CASGRGGQGAYEQYF	few	TRBV3-1/TRBV3-2	TRBD1	TRBJ2-7
TGTGCCAGTAGACCAGTAGTGGGTGCAACTAATGAAAAACTGTTTTTT	CASRPVVGATNEKLFF	many	TRBV19	-	TRBJ1-4
TGCAGTGCTAGTCCTGAAGCTTTCTTT	CSASPEAFF	-	TRBV20-1	-	TRBJ1-1
TGTGCCAGCAGCGTCGGTCCGTCCTACGAGCAGTACTTC	CASSVGPSYEQYF	-	TRBV9	-	TRBJ2-7
TGTGCCAGCAGCTTGGACGGGTACAATGAGCAGTTCTTC	CASSLDGYNEQFF	-	TRBV5-4	-	TRBJ2-1
TGCGCCAGCAGCCAAGATCGAGGGGCCGGCTATGGCTACACCTTC	CASSQDRGAGYGYTF	-	TRBV4-1	-	TRBJ1-2
TGTGCCAGCAGTCCAAGCCCCTCGGTCGAAGAGACCCAGTACTTC	CASSPSPSVEETQYF	once	TRBV2	-	TRBJ2-5
TGTGCCAGCTCACCCTTTAGCCCTAGCGGGGGACAAGAGACCCAGTACTTC	CASSPFSPSGGQETQYF	-	TRBV18	TRBD2	TRBJ2-5
TGTGCCAGTATATCCCTCGGGGCTCCCGAAGGGTATGGCTACACCTTC	CASISLGAPEGYGYTF	-	TRBV19	-	TRBJ1-2
TGTGCCAGCGCAATTTTAGGACAGTCCCACGGGGAGCTGTTTTTT	CASAILGQSHGELFF	-	TRBV2	-	TRBJ2-2
TGTGCCAGCAGTTTAGGCAGTGAAAATTCACCCCTCCACTTT	CASSLGSENSPLHF	-	TRBV28	-	TRBJ1-6
TGTGCCAGCAGCTTCACCTTCCCATTGACTAGCGGGGGCACAGATACGCAGTATTTT	CASSFTFPLTSGGTDTQYF	-	TRBV11-3	TRBD2	TRBJ2-3
TGCAGCGGCAGGGCCTGGGGCACTGAAGCTTTCTTT	CSGRAWGTEAFF	-	TRBV29-1	-	TRBJ1-1
TGTGCCAGCAATAAAATTGAAGCTTTCTTT	CASNKIEAFF	few	TRBV2	-	TRBJ1-1
TGTGCCAGCCTCTCCAGGGTGGTCTATGAAAAACTGTTTTTT	CASLSRVVYEKLFF	-	TRBV2	-	TRBJ1-4